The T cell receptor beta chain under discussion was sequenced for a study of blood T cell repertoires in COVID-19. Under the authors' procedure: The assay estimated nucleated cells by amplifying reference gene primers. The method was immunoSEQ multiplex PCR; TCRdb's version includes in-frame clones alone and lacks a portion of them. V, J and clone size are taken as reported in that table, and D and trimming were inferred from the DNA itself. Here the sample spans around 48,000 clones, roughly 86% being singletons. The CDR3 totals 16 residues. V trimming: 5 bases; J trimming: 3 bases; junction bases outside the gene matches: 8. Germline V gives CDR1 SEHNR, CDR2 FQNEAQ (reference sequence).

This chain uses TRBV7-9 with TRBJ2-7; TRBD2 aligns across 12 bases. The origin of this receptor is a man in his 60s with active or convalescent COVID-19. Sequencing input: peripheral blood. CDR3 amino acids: CASSPRTSGDHYEQYF. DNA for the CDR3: TGTGCCAGCAGCCCCAGGACTAGCGGGGACCACTACGAGCAGTACTTC. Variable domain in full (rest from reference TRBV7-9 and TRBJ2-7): DTGVSQNPRHKITKRGQNVTFRCDPISEHNRLYWYRQTLGQGPEFLTYFQNEAQLEKSRLLSDRFSAERPKGSFSTLEIQRTEQGDSAMYLCASSPRTSGDHYEQYFGPGTRLTVT.